This T cell receptor (beta chain) was identified in a study of response to subunit inactivated influenza vaccine. This clonotype appeared a few times. MiXCR, applied by TCRdb to the RT-PCR reads, yields one record per CDR3 protein. Among just under 550,000 distinct CDR3 sequences listed, roughly a quarter were seen once. Germline trimming cut 9 bases from V and 4 bases from J; bases unmatched to any gene: 23. The CDR3 consists of 19 residues. These data were also reused for a study on T cells expressing NK-cell markers. From that report: As the method of synthesis, 5'RACE template switching with UMIs yielded TCR beta cDNA. Roughly 6 donors showed dominant NKG2C+ clonotypes comprising roughly 1.0-7.5% of their CD8+ T cells.

The rearrangement joins TRBV6-7 to TRBJ2-5, with 10 positions matching TRBD2. TRBV6-7 is reported as an ORF; its role is uncertain. The origin of this receptor is a man aged 50 or older who received an inactivated influenza vaccine. This material consisted of CD4+ T cells sorted from PBMCs, taken about 11 days after vaccination. The CDR3 bases are TGTGCCAGAGATAGCGGGGGGAACCCCGGAGAGACTACACCAGAGACCCAGTACTTC. Translation gives CARDSGGNPGETTPETQYF.